Presented here are 27 T cell receptor beta chains from one specimen sequenced in a study of monozygotic twins with inflammatory bowel disease. TCRdb re-called the 5' RACE reads, yielding one record per CDR3 amino acid sequence without DNA. The specimen's table records a few hundred thousand distinct CDR3 sequences. Sequenced sample: blood. All receptors derive from a human donor with ulcerative colitis or Crohn's disease, or a healthy co-twin of an affected twin (not recorded which).

V usage is TRBV4-2 and J usage is TRBJ2-5; TCRdb gives TRBD2 as the D gene, but with no DNA this cannot be confirmed. This CDR3 has 17 residues. Germline V lookup: CDR1 LGHNA, CDR2 YNFKEQ. CDR3 amino acids: CASSQQGLAGGSKTQYF.

The chain links TRBV12-3 or TRBV12-4 to TRBJ1-2; there is no DNA to check the TCRdb D call of TRBD1. CDR3 length equals 16 residues. The chain's CDR3 is CASSEGLTGERYGYTF.

The J gene is TRBJ2-3, the V gene TRBV12-3 or TRBV12-4. CDR3 length: 15 amino acids. This chain's CDR3 is CASSLFGKSTDTQYF.

V and J are TRBV27 and TRBJ2-3; TCRdb lists TRBD2, though no DNA is available to test this call. CDR1 is MNHEY, CDR2 SMNVEV, per germline (reference sequence). The CDR3 contains 16 residues. CDR3: CASSELWTSGVDTQYF.

This sequence joins TRBV11-1 and TRBJ2-5; TCRdb's assignment of TRBD2 cannot be checked, as there is no DNA. In germline, CDR1 is SGHAT, CDR2 FQDESV (reference sequence). The CDR3 runs to 18 residues. CDR3 sequence reads: CASSLVVWNVRFQETQYF.

V gene TRBV3-1 combines with J gene TRBJ1-2; without DNA, the TCRdb call of TRBD1 cannot be checked. The CDR3 runs 14 residues. Germline CDR1 reads LGHDT; CDR2 reads YNNKEL (reference sequence). This CDR3 reads CASSLRDRVYGYTF.

V and J are TRBV5-1 and TRBJ1-5; the TCRdb call, TRBD1, lacks DNA for checking. The germline gives CDR1 SGHRS, CDR2 YFSETQ. The CDR3 has 15 residues. The CDR3 spells CASSLDPGLNQPQHF.

The chain recombines TRBV3-1 with TRBJ1-4; TCRdb designates TRBD1, a call that cannot be tested without DNA. CDR3 length equals 16 residues. Germline CDR1 is LGHDT and CDR2 is YNNKEL (reference sequence). This CDR3 reads CASSQEGQNLDAKLFF.

The rearrangement uses TRBV15 and TRBJ2-7; with no DNA, the TCRdb D assignment of TRBD1 cannot be verified. The CDR3 loop spans 14 amino acids. CDR1 and CDR2 from the germline V gene are LNHNV and YYDKDF (reference sequence). This chain's CDR3 is CATSSDRGIDEQYF.

This chain's CDR3 is CASSAGAMTGELFF. The V gene is TRBV5-1, the J gene TRBJ2-2; TCRdb selects TRBD1, and the lack of DNA leaves this call unchecked. CDR1 is SGHRS and CDR2 is YFSETQ in the germline V gene. This CDR3 has 14 amino acids. The entire variable domain, with the rest obtained from reference TRBV5-1 and TRBJ2-2, is as follows: KAGVTQTPRYLIKTRGQQVTLSCSPISGHRSVSWYQQTPGQGLQFLFEYFSETQRNKGNFPGRFSGRQFSNSRSEMNVSTLELGDSALYLCASSAGAMTGELFFGEGSRLTVL.

The gene calls are TRBV4-1 and TRBJ2-7; TCRdb selects TRBD1, and the lack of DNA leaves this call unchecked. Germline assignment: CDR1 MGHRA and CDR2 YSYEKL. CDR3 length equals 15 residues. The CDR3 reads CASSQPTRSPYEQYF.

This chain connects TRBV16 to TRBJ2-1; TCRdb picks TRBD1, but there is no DNA to check that call. The germline CDR1 and CDR2 sequences are KGHSY and FQNENV. The CDR3 has 13 amino acids. The CDR3 is CASSTQGTNEQFF.

The chain links TRBV24-1 to TRBJ2-1; TCRdb's D call of TRBD1 is untestable without DNA. The germline V gene has CDR1 KGHDR and CDR2 SFDVKD. The CDR3 totals 12 residues. The CDR3 loop is CATSDFGGEQFF.

The rearrangement links TRBV11-2 to TRBJ2-6. Per germline, CDR1 SGHAT and CDR2 FQNNGV. The CDR3 totals 14 residues. The CDR3 sequence: CASSLVTGANVLTF.

The chain employs TRBV7-7 and TRBJ2-5. The CDR3 is made up of 13 amino acids. Germline CDR1 and CDR2: SSHAT and FNYEAQ (reference sequence). The CDR3 here is CASSLGAKETQYF.

The chain joins TRBV5-1 to TRBJ2-1; the TCRdb D gene call, TRBD2, has no DNA to confirm it. Per the germline V gene, CDR1 is SGHRS and CDR2 is YFSETQ. The CDR3 runs 15 residues. The CDR3 loop is CASSLVGLAGNEQFF. Supplemented by reference TRBV5-1 and TRBJ2-1, the full variable domain reads KAGVTQTPRYLIKTRGQQVTLSCSPISGHRSVSWYQQTPGQGLQFLFEYFSETQRNKGNFPGRFSGRQFSNSRSEMNVSTLELGDSALYLCASSLVGLAGNEQFFGPGTRLTVL.

The rearrangement uses TRBV12-3 or TRBV12-4 and TRBJ2-7. The CDR3 has 13 amino acids. CDR3: CASSSRRTYEQYF.

The CDR3 loop is CSARDAGPGHTEAFF. The chain uses TRBV20-1 and TRBJ1-1; TCRdb gives TRBD1 as the D gene, but with no DNA this cannot be confirmed. The CDR3 is 15 amino acids. The germline gives CDR1 DFQATT, CDR2 SNEGSKA (reference sequence).

The rearrangement joins TRBV12-3 or TRBV12-4 to TRBJ2-1; TCRdb outputs TRBD2, but without DNA this stays unchecked. The CDR3 has 14 amino acids. The CDR3 sequence is CASTLQTSSDEQFF.

V gene TRBV5-1 combines with J gene TRBJ1-1; as DNA is missing, the TRBD1 call by TCRdb cannot be tested. Looked up from germline, CDR1 is SGHRS and CDR2 is YFSETQ. This CDR3 is built from 12 residues. CDR3 protein: CASSSQGAEAFF.

The chain has TRBV5-1 and TRBJ2-7; TCRdb picks TRBD1, but there is no DNA to check that call. The CDR3 has 14 amino acids. Germline CDR1 SGHRS, CDR2 YFSETQ. CDR3 protein: CASSGSWGTYEQYF. The full variable domain, with the rest looked up from reference TRBV5-1 and TRBJ2-7, is KAGVTQTPRYLIKTRGQQVTLSCSPISGHRSVSWYQQTPGQGLQFLFEYFSETQRNKGNFPGRFSGRQFSNSRSEMNVSTLELGDSALYLCASSGSWGTYEQYFGPGTRLTVT.

V gene TRBV11-2 combines with J gene TRBJ2-3. The CDR3 spans 13 residues. Germline V CDR1 and CDR2: SGHAT, FQNNGV. CDR3 protein: CASSLENSSKQYF.

The J gene is TRBJ1-6, the V gene TRBV18. CDR3 length: 14 residues. Germline CDR1 is KGHSH and CDR2 is LQKENI. The CDR3 is CASSPPSYNSPLHF.

The chain carries TRBV6-1 and TRBJ2-7; TCRdb's D call, TRBD1, is unchecked because there is no DNA. Germline V gives CDR1 MNHNS, CDR2 SASEGT. The CDR3 runs 16 residues. CDR3 sequence reads: CASITRAGVPSYEQYF.

The gene calls are TRBV20-1 and TRBJ2-2; TCRdb's D call of TRBD2 is untestable without DNA. CDR1 is DFQATT and CDR2 is SNEGSKA in the germline V gene (reference sequence). This CDR3 has 15 amino acids. The CDR3 region is CSARAGGGNTGELFF.

The chain couples TRBV12-3 or TRBV12-4 to TRBJ1-4. The CDR3 is 13 amino acids. CDR3: CASRAATNEKLFF.

The chain is built from TRBV6-1 and TRBJ2-1; the D call from TCRdb, TRBD2, cannot be confirmed without DNA. Germline assignment: CDR1 MNHNS and CDR2 SASEGT. There are 16 residues in the CDR3. CDR3 sequence reads: CASSTLGLAGGNEQFF.